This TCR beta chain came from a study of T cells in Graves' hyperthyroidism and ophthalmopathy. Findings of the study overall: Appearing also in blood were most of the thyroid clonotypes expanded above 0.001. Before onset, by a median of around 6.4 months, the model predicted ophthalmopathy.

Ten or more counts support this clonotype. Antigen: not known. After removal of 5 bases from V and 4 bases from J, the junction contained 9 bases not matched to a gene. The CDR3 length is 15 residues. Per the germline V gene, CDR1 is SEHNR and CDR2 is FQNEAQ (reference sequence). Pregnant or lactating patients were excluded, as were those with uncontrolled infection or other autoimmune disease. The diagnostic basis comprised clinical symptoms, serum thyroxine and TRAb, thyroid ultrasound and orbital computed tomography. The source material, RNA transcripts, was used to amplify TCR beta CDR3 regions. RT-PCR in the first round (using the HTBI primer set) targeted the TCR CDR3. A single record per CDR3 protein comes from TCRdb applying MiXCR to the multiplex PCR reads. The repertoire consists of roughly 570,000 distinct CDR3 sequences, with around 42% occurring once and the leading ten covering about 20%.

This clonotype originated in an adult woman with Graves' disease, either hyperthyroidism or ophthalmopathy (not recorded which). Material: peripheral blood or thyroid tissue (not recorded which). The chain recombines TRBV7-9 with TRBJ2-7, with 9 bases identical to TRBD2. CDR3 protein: CASSGQNSGRYEQYF. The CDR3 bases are TGTGCCAGCAGCGGCCAAAACAGCGGGAGGTACGAGCAGTACTTC. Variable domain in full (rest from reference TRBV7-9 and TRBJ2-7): DTGVSQNPRHKITKRGQNVTFRCDPISEHNRLYWYRQTLGQGPEFLTYFQNEAQLEKSRLLSDRFSAERPKGSFSTLEIQRTEQGDSAMYLCASSGQNSGRYEQYFGPGTRLTVT.